These 10 T cell receptor beta chains came from one sample sequenced in a study of blood T cell repertoires in COVID-19. Sequencing used immunoSEQ multiplex PCR; TCRdb keeps in-frame clones, though not all of them. The table records over 90,000 clones, approximately 78% of them present only once. What was sequenced was peripheral blood. These receptors all come from a man in his fifties or sixties with active or convalescent COVID-19.

This clone has a single count. This chain connects TRBV7-2 to TRBJ2-3, with 8 bases that match TRBD2. The length of the CDR3 is 17 residues. J gave up 4 bases and V 5 bases, and 14 bases lay outside the gene matches. CDR1 SGHTA and CDR2 FQGNSA come from the germline V gene. CDR3 nucleotides: TGTGCCAGCAGCACAGGACTACTAGCGGCCTTGGCAGATACGCAGTATTTT. It encodes CASSTGLLAALADTQYF.

This chain connects TRBV18 to TRBJ1-2; TRBD1 aligns across 7 bases. The CDR3 spans 14 residues. Germline V gene lookup returns CDR1 KGHSH and CDR2 LQKENI. V was clipped by 5 bases and J by 5 bases; unmatched bases: 8. As DNA, the CDR3 is TGTGCCAGCTCAGCGACAGGGAAAGAGTATGGCTACACCTTC. Its protein is CASSATGKEYGYTF.

The CDR3 reads CASSHLTSGSWNEQYF. The CDR3 coding sequence is TGTGCCAGCAGCCACTTGACTAGCGGGAGTTGGAACGAGCAGTACTTC. This chain connects TRBV3-1 (or the pseudogene TRBV3-2) to TRBJ2-7; 12 bases are shared with TRBD2. CDR3 length: 16 residues. The germline gives CDR1 LGHDT, CDR2 YNNKEL (reference sequence). With V trimmed by 3 bases and J by 5 bases, 8 bases remained unmatched.

The V and J genes are TRBV27 and TRBJ1-1; 7 bases agree with TRBD1. Trimming at V came to 5 bases and at J to 3 bases, leaving 6 bases not matched to a gene. Germline CDR1 and CDR2: MNHEY and SMNVEV (reference sequence). The CDR3 is 14 residues long. The CDR3 DNA follows: TGTGCCAGCAGTGTGGACAGGAGTTACACTGAAGCTTTCTTT. This translates into CASSVDRSYTEAFF.

V usage is TRBV29-1 and J usage is TRBJ1-2; TRBD1 might be the D (6 bases). V was cut by 7 bases and J by 4 bases, with 13 bases left in between. The CDR3 consists of 12 residues. In germline, CDR1 is SQVTM, CDR2 ANQGSEA. CDR3 in amino acids: CSGGGQLYGYTF. The CDR3 DNA sequence: TGCAGCGGGGGAGGACAGCTCTATGGCTACACCTTC.

This clone was detected only once. This chain links TRBV5-1 with TRBJ2-5, with D maybe TRBD2 (5 bases). The CDR3 is 14 residues long. V was clipped by 5 bases and J by 5 bases, with 16 bases between them. Per the germline V gene, CDR1 is SGHRS and CDR2 is YFSETQ. CDR3 loop: CASSRLEALETQYF. CDR3 coding DNA: TGCGCCAGCAGTCGCCTGGAGGCCCTTGAGACCCAGTACTTC.

The genes are TRBV5-1 and TRBJ2-3, with TRBD1 identical over 7 bases. The CDR3 spans 16 residues. The germline CDR1 and CDR2 sequences are SGHRS and YFSETQ. V lost 4 bases and J lost 2; bases outside the gene matches: 10. The CDR3 DNA reads as TGCGCCAGCAGCCCGCCGAAGGGGGCCCACACAGATACGCAGTATTTT. The encoded protein is CASSPPKGAHTDTQYF.

The rearrangement joins TRBV3-1 (or the pseudogene TRBV3-2) to TRBJ2-1; the D is unclear. CDR3 length: 12 residues. The germline V gene has CDR1 LGHDT and CDR2 YNNKEL (reference sequence). V lost 10 bases and J lost 0, with 7 bases in between. DNA of the CDR3: TGTGCCACCTGTTTCTCCTACAATGAGCAGTTCTTC. It translates to CATCFSYNEQFF.

The V gene is TRBV29-1, the J gene TRBJ2-3, with TRBD1 matching 9 bases. Looked up from germline, CDR1 is SQVTM and CDR2 is ANQGSEA. The junction had 8 bases not matched to a gene; V was cut back by 6 bases and J by 4 bases. This CDR3 spans 14 amino acids. In DNA form, the CDR3 reads TGCAGCGTACGGGACAGGGTACGGGCAGATACGCAGTATTTT. Its translation is CSVRDRVRADTQYF.

The CDR3 DNA reads as TGTGCCAGCAGAGACAGTCCTTATGGCTACACCTTC. This codes for CASRDSPYGYTF. The V call is TRBV2, the J call TRBJ1-2; D perhaps matches TRBD1 (5 bases). The germline V gene has CDR1 SNHLY and CDR2 FYNNEI. V was shortened by 6 bases and J by 5 bases, with 10 bases between the two germline ends. CDR3 length: 12 amino acids.